This T cell receptor (beta chain) was recorded in a study of OX40 agonist ivuxolimab in advanced cancers. About the study: Patients received ivuxolimab, an agonistic anti-OX40 (CD134) antibody. With a range of roughly 20 to 80, age averaged approximately 55 years, and more than 75% were male. Study conclusions and caveats: No antigen was identified for the clonally expanded peripheral T cells. The authors also found low normalized T-cell clonal expansion in some nonresponders.

Trimming pared 6 bases from V and 1 base from J, leaving 4 bases between. Germline V gene lookup returns CDR1 SEHNR and CDR2 FQNEAQ (reference sequence). The CDR3 consists of 13 residues. About this clone itself: Antigen specificity is unknown.

TCRdb keeps only in-frame clones here, not all; method: immunoSEQ multiplex PCR. This sample has roughly 60,000 clones, with more than 70% found just once. V usage is TRBV7-9 and J usage is TRBJ2-6; D gene uncertain. The material was CD4+ or CD8+ T cells sorted from blood, obtained in a trial of the OX40 agonist ivuxolimab. This TCR came from an adult with an advanced solid tumor such as melanoma, head and neck, liver or kidney cancer. Written as DNA, the CDR3 is TGTGCCAGCAGTTTTTCTGGGGCCAACGTCCTGACTTTC. Translating gives CASSFSGANVLTF.